These 18 T cell receptor beta chains were sequenced from one sample in a study of identical twins. A single record per CDR3 protein comes from TCRdb applying MiXCR to the 5' RACE reads. The profile shows around 490,000 distinct CDR3 sequences, around 24% of them singletons. The same data also contributed to another study, on yellow fever vaccine responses in identical twins.

Sequencing was carried out using CD4+ T cells sorted from blood. These receptor sequences come from a woman under 30 in good health.

This clonotype was counted only a few times. J is TRBJ2-1 and V is TRBV4-1; D gene uncertain. The length of the CDR3 is 13 residues. V lost 5 bases to trimming and J lost 6 bases, with 11 bases between them. Germline V gene data show CDR1 as MGHRA and CDR2 as YSYEKL. CDR3 DNA sequence: TGCGCCAGCAGCAGTTACGTGCCCAATGAGCAGTTCTTC. Its translation: CASSSYVPNEQFF.

This clonotype was observed a handful of times. The rearrangement joins TRBV20-1 to TRBJ2-1, with 10 positions matching TRBD2. J was trimmed by 3 bases and V by 0 bases; bases with no gene match: 5. Germline V gene data show CDR1 as DFQATT and CDR2 as SNEGSKA (reference sequence). The CDR3 is made up of 16 amino acids. This chain's CDR3 is CSARDFVAGGYNEQFF. Here the CDR3 DNA reads TGCAGTGCTAGAGATTTTGTAGCGGGAGGCTACAATGAGCAGTTCTTC.

This clonotype was observed at least ten times. The gene calls are TRBV25-1 and TRBJ2-5, with D possibly TRBD1 on 5 matching bases. CDR3 length: 15 amino acids. From germline, CDR1 is MGHDK and CDR2 SYGVNS. The germline V and J ends were trimmed by 5 bases and 5 bases, with 18 bases remaining between them. The CDR3 loop is CASSTQDTPAETQYF. CDR3 nucleotides: TGTGCCAGCAGTACCCAGGACACCCCGGCGGAGACCCAGTACTTC.

This clonotype has more than one count but fewer than ten. The chain carries TRBV27 and TRBJ2-7; D could derive from TRBD1 or TRBD2 (5 bases each). CDR1 MNHEY and CDR2 SMNVEV come from the germline V gene (reference sequence). The V and J ends lost 6 bases and 2 bases respectively, with 14 bases between them. CDR3 length: 14 amino acids. Written as DNA, the CDR3 is TGTGCCAGCAGCAAAAGGGGACGGACCTACGAGCAGTACGTC. This gives the protein CASSKRGRTYEQYV.

V is TRBV10-3 and J is TRBJ1-1, with TRBD1 identical over 9 bases. This CDR3 comprises 15 residues. Germline V CDR1 and CDR2: ENHRY, SYGVKD. V was clipped by 4 bases and J by 6 bases; unmatched bases: 9. Written as DNA, the CDR3 is TGTGCCATCAGTGCGCAACAGGGGGCTGCGGCTGAAGCTTTCTTT. It encodes CAISAQQGAAAEAFF.

This clonotype appeared a few times. This chain links TRBV3-1 with TRBJ2-1; D unresolved. The CDR3 runs to 12 residues. Germline lookup yields CDR1 LGHDT and CDR2 YNNKEL (reference sequence). V was pared by 0 bases and J by 8 bases, with 5 bases between. CDR3 residues: CASSQEADEQFF. For the CDR3, the DNA is TGTGCCAGCAGCCAAGAGGCGGATGAGCAGTTCTTC.

This clonotype was observed a few times. This chain uses TRBV2 with TRBJ1-5; 7 bases align to TRBD1. The CDR3 is 13 amino acids. Germline V gene lookup returns CDR1 SNHLY and CDR2 FYNNEI. With V trimmed by 6 bases and J by 8 bases, 7 bases remained unmatched. The CDR3 DNA reads TGTGCCAGCAGACCGGGACAGTCAAAGCCCCAGCATTTT. Protein sequence: CASRPGQSKPQHF.

In this sample, this clonotype turned up a few times. J is TRBJ2-1 and V is TRBV7-9, with D possibly called TRBD1 or TRBD2 (5 bases each). Germline loops: CDR1 SEHNR, CDR2 FQNEAQ (reference sequence). CDR3 length: 12 residues. Trimming pared 10 bases from V and 5 bases from J, leaving 12 bases between. The CDR3 loop reads CATPGGNNEQFF. The CDR3 region has the DNA TGTGCCACCCCTGGGGGTAACAATGAGCAGTTCTTC.

The genes are TRBV5-1 and TRBJ2-3; D is possibly TRBD1 or TRBD2 (6 bases each). Deletions cut 4 bases from V and 0 bases from J, with 15 bases between. The CDR3 loop spans 16 amino acids. Germline CDR1 SGHRS, CDR2 YFSETQ. CDR3 DNA: TGCGCCAGCAGCCCGGACGGGGGCCGTAGCACAGATACGCAGTATTTT. Translating gives CASSPDGGRSTDTQYF.

This chain connects TRBV4-2 to TRBJ2-7; tentative D call: TRBD2 (5 bases). This CDR3 has 15 residues. Trimming removed 0 bases from V and 3 bases from J, with 12 bases in between. CDR1 and CDR2 (germline): LGHNA, YNFKEQ. In DNA, the CDR3 is TGTGCCAGCAGCCAAGATTCCGCTAGCAGCTACGAGCAGTACTTC. It codes for CASSQDSASSYEQYF.

CDR3 sequence (DNA): TGTGCCAGCAGCCCCGACAGGACGGCCTACGAGCAGTACTTC. This translates into CASSPDRTAYEQYF. The genes are TRBV2 and TRBJ2-7; D is possibly TRBD1 (6 bases). V lost 6 bases to trimming and J lost 2 bases, with 14 bases between them. There are 14 residues in the CDR3. Per the germline V gene, CDR1 is SNHLY and CDR2 is FYNNEI. The full variable domain, in which reference TRBV2 and TRBJ2-7 provide the parts outside the CDR3, is EPEVTQTPSHQVTQMGQEVILRCVPISNHLYFYWYRQILGQKVEFLVSFYNNEISEKSEIFDDQFSVERPDGSNFTLKIRSTKLEDSAMYFCASSPDRTAYEQYFGPGTRLTVT.

In its sample, this clonotype was seen a few times. The chain joins TRBV24-1 to TRBJ2-1; TRBD1 matches 7 bases. Per the germline V gene, CDR1 is KGHDR and CDR2 is SFDVKD. The CDR3 loop spans 14 amino acids. Trimming removed 9 bases from V and 4 bases from J; junction bases left unmatched: 8. In nucleotides, the CDR3 is TGTGCCACCTCCCCGACAGGGCTTTACAATGAGCAGTTCTTC. Protein: CATSPTGLYNEQFF.

V usage is TRBV11-1 and J usage is TRBJ2-3; D unresolved. Trimming left V 1 base short and J 4 bases short, with 24 bases between. This CDR3 is built from 19 residues. CDR1 is SGHAT and CDR2 is FQDESV in the germline V gene (reference sequence). CDR3 amino acids: CASSLGGWATSSSPDTQYF. As DNA, the CDR3 is TGTGCCAGCAGCTTAGGAGGTTGGGCGACTTCATCATCTCCAGATACGCAGTATTTT.

In this sample, this clonotype turned up many times. V is TRBV7-9 and J is TRBJ2-1; D ambiguous. CDR1 is SEHNR and CDR2 is FQNEAQ in the germline V gene (reference sequence). CDR3 size: 9 residues. V was trimmed by 8 bases and J by 7 bases, leaving 3 bases between them. Here the CDR3 DNA reads TGTGCCAGCCCTAATGAGCAGTTCTTC. Amino acid sequence: CASPNEQFF.

The rearrangement links TRBV12-3 or TRBV12-4 to TRBJ1-4, with 9 positions matching TRBD1. After removal of 5 bases from V and 6 bases from J, the junction contained 4 bases not matched to a gene. This CDR3 has 14 amino acids. CDR3 residues: CASSQQGAYEKLFF. The CDR3 region has the DNA TGTGCCAGCAGTCAACAGGGGGCATATGAAAAACTGTTTTTT.

The CDR3 here is CASSLVVGQNYTF. The CDR3 coding sequence is TGTGCCAGCAGCTTGGTCGTGGGACAGAACTACACCTTC. The rearrangement links TRBV11-2 to TRBJ1-2, with 7 bases lining up with TRBD1. This CDR3 has 13 amino acids. Germline V CDR1 and CDR2: SGHAT, FQNNGV. Trimming cost V 3 bases and J 10 bases; bases outside gene matches: 8.

This chain links TRBV20-1 with TRBJ2-5, with a tentative D call TRBD1 (6 bases). The V gene lost 1 base and the J gene lost 5 bases, with 23 bases spanning the gap. The CDR3 length is 17 residues. Germline assignment: CDR1 DFQATT and CDR2 SNEGSKA (reference sequence). The CDR3 sequence is CSARGLKLITGQETQYF. The CDR3 nucleotides read TGCAGTGCTAGAGGCTTGAAGTTGATTACAGGGCAGGAGACCCAGTACTTC.

This clonotype was recorded at least ten times. CDR3 sequence (DNA): TGTGCCAGCAGTCCCGGACTAGCGGGACGTCACAATGAGCAGTTCTTC. As protein: CASSPGLAGRHNEQFF. The chain employs TRBV12-3 or TRBV12-4 and TRBJ2-1, with TRBD2 matching 12 bases. CDR3 size: 16 residues. V lost 5 bases, J lost 5 bases, and 7 bases stayed unmatched.